This TCR beta chain appears in the sequencing data of a study of memory CD4+ T cells and cytomegalovirus serostatus. The data were produced by immunoSEQ multiplex PCR, yet TCRdb's version contains in-frame clones alone and is incomplete. The data contain 84,000 or so clones, 75% to 90% of them singletons. Germline V gives CDR1 LNHDA, CDR2 SQIVND (reference sequence). The CDR3 is 14 residues long. The germline V and J ends were trimmed by 9 bases and 1 base, with 16 bases remaining between them. Single viable CD3+CD4+CD8-CD45RO+ cells were sorted as the memory CD4+ T cells. Sequences were obtained from memory CD4+ T cells from blood. V is TRBV19 and J is TRBJ2-7; D possibly uses TRBD1 or TRBD2 (5 bases each). The clonotype originates from an adult in good health and CMV-seronegative. CDR3: CASRDPATSYEQYF. Written as DNA, the CDR3 is TGTGCCAGCCGGGACCCGGCGACTTCCTACGAGCAGTACTTC.